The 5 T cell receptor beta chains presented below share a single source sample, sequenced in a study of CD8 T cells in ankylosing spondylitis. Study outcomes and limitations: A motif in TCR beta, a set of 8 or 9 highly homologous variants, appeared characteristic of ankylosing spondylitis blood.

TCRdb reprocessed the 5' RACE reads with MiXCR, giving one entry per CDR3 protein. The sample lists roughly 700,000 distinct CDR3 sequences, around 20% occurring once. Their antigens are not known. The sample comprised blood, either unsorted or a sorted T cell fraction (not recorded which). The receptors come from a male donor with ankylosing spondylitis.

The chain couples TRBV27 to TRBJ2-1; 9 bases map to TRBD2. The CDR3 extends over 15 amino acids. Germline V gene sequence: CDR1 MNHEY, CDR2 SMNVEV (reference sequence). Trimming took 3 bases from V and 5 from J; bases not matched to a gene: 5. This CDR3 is CASSFAGGINNEQFF. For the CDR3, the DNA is TGTGCCAGCAGTTTCGCGGGAGGGATAAACAATGAGCAGTTCTTC.

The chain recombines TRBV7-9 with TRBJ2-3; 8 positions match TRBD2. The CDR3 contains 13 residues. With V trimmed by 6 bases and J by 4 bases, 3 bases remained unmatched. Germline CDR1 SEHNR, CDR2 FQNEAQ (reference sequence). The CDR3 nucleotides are TGTGCCAGCAGAATAGCGGGATCAGATACGCAGTATTTT. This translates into CASRIAGSDTQYF.

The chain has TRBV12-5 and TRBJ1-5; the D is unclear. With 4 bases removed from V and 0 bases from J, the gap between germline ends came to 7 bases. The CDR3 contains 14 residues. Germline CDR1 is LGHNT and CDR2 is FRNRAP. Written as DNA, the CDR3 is TGTGCTAGTGGTTCGGACGGTAGCAATCAGCCCCAGCATTTT. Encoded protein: CASGSDGSNQPQHF.

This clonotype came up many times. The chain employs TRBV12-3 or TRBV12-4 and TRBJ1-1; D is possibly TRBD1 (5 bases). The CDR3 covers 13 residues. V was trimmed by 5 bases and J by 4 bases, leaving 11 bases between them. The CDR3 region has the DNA TGTGCCAGCAGTCACGGACACGCCACTGAAGCTTTCTTT. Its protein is CASSHGHATEAFF.

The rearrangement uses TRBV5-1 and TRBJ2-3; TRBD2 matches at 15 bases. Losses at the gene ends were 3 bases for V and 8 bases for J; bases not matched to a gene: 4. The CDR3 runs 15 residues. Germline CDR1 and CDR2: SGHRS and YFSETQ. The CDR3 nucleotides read TGCGCCAGCAGCTCGGGACTAGCGGGGGGCACTACGCAGTATTTT. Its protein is CASSSGLAGGTTQYF.